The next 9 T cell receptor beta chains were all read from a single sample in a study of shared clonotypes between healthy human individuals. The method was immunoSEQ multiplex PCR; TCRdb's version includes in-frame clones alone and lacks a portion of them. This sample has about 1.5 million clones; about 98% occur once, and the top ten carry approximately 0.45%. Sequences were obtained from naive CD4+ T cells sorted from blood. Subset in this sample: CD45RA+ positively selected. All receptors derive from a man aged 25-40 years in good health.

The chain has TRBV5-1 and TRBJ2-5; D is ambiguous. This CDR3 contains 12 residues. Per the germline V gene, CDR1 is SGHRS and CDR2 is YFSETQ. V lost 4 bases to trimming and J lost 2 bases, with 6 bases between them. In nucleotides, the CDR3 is TGCGCCAGCAGCCGACATCAAGAGACCCAGTACTTC. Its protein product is CASSRHQETQYF. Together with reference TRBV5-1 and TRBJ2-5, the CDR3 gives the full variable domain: KAGVTQTPRYLIKTRGQQVTLSCSPISGHRSVSWYQQTPGQGLQFLFEYFSETQRNKGNFPGRFSGRQFSNSRSEMNVSTLELGDSALYLCASSRHQETQYFGPGTRLLVL.

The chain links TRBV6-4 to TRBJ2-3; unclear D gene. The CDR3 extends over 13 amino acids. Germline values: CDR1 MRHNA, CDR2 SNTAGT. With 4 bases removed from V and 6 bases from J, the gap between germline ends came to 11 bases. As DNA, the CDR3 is TGTGCCAGCAGTGGGGTTACCTCGGATACGCAGTATTTT. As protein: CASSGVTSDTQYF.

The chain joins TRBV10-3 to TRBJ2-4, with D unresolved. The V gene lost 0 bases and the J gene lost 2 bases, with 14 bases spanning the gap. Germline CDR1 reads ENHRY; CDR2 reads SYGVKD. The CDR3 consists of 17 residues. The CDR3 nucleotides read TGTGCCATCAGTGAGTCGACGGGTGTAGGGACCAAAAACATTCAGTACTTC. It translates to CAISESTGVGTKNIQYF.

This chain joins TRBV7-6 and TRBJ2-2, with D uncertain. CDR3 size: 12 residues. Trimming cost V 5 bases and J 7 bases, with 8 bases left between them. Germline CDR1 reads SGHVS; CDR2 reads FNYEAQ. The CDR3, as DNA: TGTGCCAGCAGCCCCCCGGACGGGGAGCTGTTTTTT. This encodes CASSPPDGELFF.

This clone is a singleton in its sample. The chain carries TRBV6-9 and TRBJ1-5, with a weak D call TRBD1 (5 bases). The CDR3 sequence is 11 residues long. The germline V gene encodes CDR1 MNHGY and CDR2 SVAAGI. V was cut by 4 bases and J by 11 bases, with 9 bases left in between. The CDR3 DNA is TGTGCCAGCAGTTCCGCGGGGGCCCAGCATTTT. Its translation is CASSSAGAQHF.

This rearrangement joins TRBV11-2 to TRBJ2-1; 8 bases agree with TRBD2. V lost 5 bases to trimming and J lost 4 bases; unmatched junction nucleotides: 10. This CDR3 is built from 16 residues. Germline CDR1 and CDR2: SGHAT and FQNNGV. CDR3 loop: CASSPEWGLGYNEQFF. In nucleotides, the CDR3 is TGTGCCAGCAGCCCCGAGTGGGGACTAGGGTACAATGAGCAGTTCTTC.

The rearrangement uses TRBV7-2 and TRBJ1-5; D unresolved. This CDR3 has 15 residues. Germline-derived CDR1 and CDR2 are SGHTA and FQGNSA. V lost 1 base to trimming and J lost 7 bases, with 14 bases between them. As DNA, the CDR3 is TGTGCCAGCAGCTTAGGTCTGGGTGTAGGCCAGCCCCAGCATTTT. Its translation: CASSLGLGVGQPQHF.

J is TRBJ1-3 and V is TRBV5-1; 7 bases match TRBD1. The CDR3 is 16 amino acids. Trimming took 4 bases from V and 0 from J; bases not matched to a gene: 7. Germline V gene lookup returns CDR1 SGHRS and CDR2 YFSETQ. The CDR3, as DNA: TGCGCCAGCAGCAAGGCAGGGGGGATCTCTGGAAACACCATATATTTT. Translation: CASSKAGGISGNTIYF.

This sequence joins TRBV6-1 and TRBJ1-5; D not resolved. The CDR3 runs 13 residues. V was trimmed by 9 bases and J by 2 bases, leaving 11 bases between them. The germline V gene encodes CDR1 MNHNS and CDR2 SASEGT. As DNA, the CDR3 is TGTGCCAGTAGGCAGCGGGGCAATCAGCCCCAGCATTTT. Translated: CASRQRGNQPQHF.